These 6 T cell receptor beta chains were sequenced from one sample in a study of shared clonotypes between healthy human individuals. The method was immunoSEQ multiplex PCR; TCRdb's version includes in-frame clones alone and lacks a portion of them. The sample shows roughly 450,000 clones, more than 65% of them seen only once. Sequenced material: PBMCs. The receptors here all came from a woman in her 40s in good health. Some clones in this sample may be carry-over from other donors' samples.

The V gene is TRBV2, the J gene TRBJ2-2, with D maybe TRBD1 (5 bases). This CDR3 has 15 amino acids. The V end lost 4 bases, the J end lost 3 bases, and 12 bases lay between the germline ends. Germline CDR1 SNHLY, CDR2 FYNNEI. CDR3 region: CASSALRVHTGELFF. The CDR3, as DNA: TGTGCCAGCAGTGCCCTCAGGGTACACACCGGGGAGCTGTTTTTT.

J is TRBJ2-6 and V is TRBV4-1; 7 bases align to TRBD1. Looked up from germline, CDR1 is MGHRA and CDR2 is YSYEKL. The V gene end was trimmed by 0 bases and the J gene end by 0 bases; junction bases not matched to a gene: 8. CDR3 length equals 19 residues. The CDR3 sequence: CASSQDGDRFISGANVLTF. CDR3 nucleotide sequence: TGCGCCAGCAGCCAAGATGGGGACAGATTTATCTCTGGGGCCAACGTCCTGACTTTC.

This clone was seen a handful of times. CDR3 amino acids: CASSQVLGGPQHF. CDR3 coding DNA: TGCGCCAGCAGCCAAGTTCTTGGGGGGCCCCAGCATTTT. V gene TRBV4-1 combines with J gene TRBJ1-5; a possible D gene is TRBD1 (5 bases). The CDR3 covers 13 residues. The V end lost 1 base, the J end lost 9 bases, and 10 bases lay between the germline ends. CDR1 MGHRA and CDR2 YSYEKL come from the germline V gene.

A word on this clone: The germline gene is not matched at one end of the junction; a read error may be the cause. The chain couples TRBV11-2 to TRBJ2-5; D gene uncertain. The CDR3 is made up of 12 amino acids. Looked up from germline, CDR1 is SGHAT and CDR2 is FQNNGV. Here the CDR3 reads CASSRPQETQYF. The CDR3 DNA follows: TGTGCCAGCAGCAGACCCCAAGAAACCCAGTACTTC.

The CDR3 reads CAWSALGEKLFF. Written as DNA, the CDR3 is TGTGCCTGGAGTGCCTTAGGTGAAAAACTGTTTTTT. J is TRBJ1-4 and V is TRBV30, with D unclear. Between the trimmed V and J ends, which lost 1 base and 7 bases, there was a span of 7 bases. This CDR3 spans 12 amino acids. The germline V gene has CDR1 GTSNPN and CDR2 SVGIG (reference sequence). The full variable domain, its missing parts supplied by reference TRBV30 and TRBJ1-4, is SQTIHQWPATLVQPVGSPLSLECTVEGTSNPNLYWYRQAAGRGLQLLFYSVGIGQISSEVPQNLSASRPQDRQFILSSKKLLLSDSGFYLCAWSALGEKLFFGSGTQLSVL.

This clone was observed a single time. This chain uses TRBV4-1 with TRBJ2-7; D possibly matches TRBD1 or TRBD2 (5 bases each). Germline V gene lookup returns CDR1 MGHRA and CDR2 YSYEKL. This CDR3 contains 18 residues. The V gene lost 3 bases and the J gene lost 3 bases, with 24 bases spanning the gap. CDR3 loop: CASSQPLRGRRRVYEQYF. The CDR3 DNA follows: TGCGCCAGCAGCCAGCCGCTTAGGGGACGGAGGCGTGTCTACGAGCAGTACTTC.